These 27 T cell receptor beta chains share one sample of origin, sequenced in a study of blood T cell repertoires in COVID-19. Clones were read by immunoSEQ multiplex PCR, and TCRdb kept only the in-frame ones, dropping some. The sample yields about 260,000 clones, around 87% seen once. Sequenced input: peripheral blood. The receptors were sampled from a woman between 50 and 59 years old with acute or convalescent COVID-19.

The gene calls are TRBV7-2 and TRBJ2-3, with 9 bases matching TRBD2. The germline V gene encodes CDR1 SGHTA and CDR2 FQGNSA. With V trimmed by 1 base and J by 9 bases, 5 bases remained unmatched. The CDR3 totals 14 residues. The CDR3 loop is CASSLEGGRETQYF. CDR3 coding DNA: TGTGCCAGCAGCTTAGAGGGCGGGAGGGAGACGCAGTATTTT.

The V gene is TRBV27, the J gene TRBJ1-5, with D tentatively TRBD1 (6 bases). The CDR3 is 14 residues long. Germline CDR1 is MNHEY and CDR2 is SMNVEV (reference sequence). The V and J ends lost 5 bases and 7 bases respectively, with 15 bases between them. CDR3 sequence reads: CASSQLGTFQPQHF. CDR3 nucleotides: TGTGCCAGCAGTCAATTAGGGACATTCCAGCCCCAGCATTTT.

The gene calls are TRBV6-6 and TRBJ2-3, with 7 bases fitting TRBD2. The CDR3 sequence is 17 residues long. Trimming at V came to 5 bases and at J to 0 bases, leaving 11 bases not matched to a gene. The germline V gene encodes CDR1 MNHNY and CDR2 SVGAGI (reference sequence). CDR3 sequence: CASSRLTGTISTDTQYF. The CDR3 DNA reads TGTGCCAGCAGTCGCCTTACCGGGACTATAAGCACAGATACGCAGTATTTT.

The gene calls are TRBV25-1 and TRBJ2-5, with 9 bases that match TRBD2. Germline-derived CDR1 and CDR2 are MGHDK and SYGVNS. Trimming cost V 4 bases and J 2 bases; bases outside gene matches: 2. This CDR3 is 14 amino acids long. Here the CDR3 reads CASSGLAVQETQYF. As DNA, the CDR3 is TGTGCCAGCAGTGGACTAGCGGTTCAAGAGACCCAGTACTTC.

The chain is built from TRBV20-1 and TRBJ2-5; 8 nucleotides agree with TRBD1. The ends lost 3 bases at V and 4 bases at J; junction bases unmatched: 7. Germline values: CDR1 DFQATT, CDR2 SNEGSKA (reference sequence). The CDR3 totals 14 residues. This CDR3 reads CSASPGGRGETQYF. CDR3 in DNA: TGCAGTGCTAGTCCAGGGGGCAGGGGAGAGACCCAGTACTTC.

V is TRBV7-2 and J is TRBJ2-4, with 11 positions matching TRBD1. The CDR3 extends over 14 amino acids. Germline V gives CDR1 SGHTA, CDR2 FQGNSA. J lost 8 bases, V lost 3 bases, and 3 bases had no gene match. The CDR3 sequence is CASSFRDRGDIQYF. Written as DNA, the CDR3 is TGTGCCAGCAGCTTCCGGGACAGGGGGGACATTCAGTACTTC. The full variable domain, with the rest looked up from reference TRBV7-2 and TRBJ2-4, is GAGVSQSPSNKVTEKGKDVELRCDPISGHTALYWYRQSLGQGLEFLIYFQGNSAPDKSGLPSDRFSAERTGGSVSTLTIQRTQQEDSAVYLCASSFRDRGDIQYFGAGTRLSVL.

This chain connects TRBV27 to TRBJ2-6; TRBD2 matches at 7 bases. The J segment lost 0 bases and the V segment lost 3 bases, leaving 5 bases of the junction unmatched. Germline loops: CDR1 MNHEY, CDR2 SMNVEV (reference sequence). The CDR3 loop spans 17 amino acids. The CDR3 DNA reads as TGTGCCAGCAGTTTTCTAGCGGAGAGCTCTGGGGCCAACGTCCTGACTTTC. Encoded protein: CASSFLAESSGANVLTF.

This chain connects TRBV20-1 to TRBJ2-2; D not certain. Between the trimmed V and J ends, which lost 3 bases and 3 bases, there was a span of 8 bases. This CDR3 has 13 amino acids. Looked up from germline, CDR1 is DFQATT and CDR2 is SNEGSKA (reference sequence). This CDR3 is CSASPSDTGELFF. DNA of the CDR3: TGCAGTGCTAGTCCTTCGGACACCGGGGAGCTGTTTTTT.

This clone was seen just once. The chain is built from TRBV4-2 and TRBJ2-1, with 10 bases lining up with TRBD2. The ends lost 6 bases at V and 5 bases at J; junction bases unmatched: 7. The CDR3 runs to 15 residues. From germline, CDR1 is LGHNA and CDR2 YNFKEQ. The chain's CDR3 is CASRTSGVSNNEQFF. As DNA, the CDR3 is TGTGCCAGCAGAACTAGCGGGGTATCAAACAATGAGCAGTTCTTC.

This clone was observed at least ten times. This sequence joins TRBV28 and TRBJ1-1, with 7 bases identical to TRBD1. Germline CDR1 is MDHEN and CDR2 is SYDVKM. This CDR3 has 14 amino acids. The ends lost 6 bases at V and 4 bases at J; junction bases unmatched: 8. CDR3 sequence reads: CASRAGQVSTEAFF. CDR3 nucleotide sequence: TGTGCCAGCAGAGCAGGACAGGTGAGCACTGAAGCTTTCTTT.

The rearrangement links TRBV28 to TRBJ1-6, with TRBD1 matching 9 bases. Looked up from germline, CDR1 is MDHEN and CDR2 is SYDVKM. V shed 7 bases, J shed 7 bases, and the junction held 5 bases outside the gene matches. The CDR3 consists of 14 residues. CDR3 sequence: CASIAGTGNSPLHF. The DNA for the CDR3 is TGTGCCAGCATCGCCGGGACAGGGAATTCACCCCTCCACTTT.

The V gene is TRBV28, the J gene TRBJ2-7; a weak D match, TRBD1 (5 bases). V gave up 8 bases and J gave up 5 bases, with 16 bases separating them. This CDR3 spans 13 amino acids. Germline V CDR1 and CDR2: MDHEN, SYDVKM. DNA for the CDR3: TGTGCCAGCGGCCAGGGATTCAGGGACGAGCAGTACTTC. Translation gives CASGQGFRDEQYF.

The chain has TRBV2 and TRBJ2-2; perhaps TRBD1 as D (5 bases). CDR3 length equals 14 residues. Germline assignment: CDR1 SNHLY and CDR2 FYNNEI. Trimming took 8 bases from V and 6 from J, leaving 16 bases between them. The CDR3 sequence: CASGEVQGPGELFF. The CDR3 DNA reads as TGTGCCAGCGGGGAAGTTCAGGGTCCCGGGGAGCTGTTTTTT.

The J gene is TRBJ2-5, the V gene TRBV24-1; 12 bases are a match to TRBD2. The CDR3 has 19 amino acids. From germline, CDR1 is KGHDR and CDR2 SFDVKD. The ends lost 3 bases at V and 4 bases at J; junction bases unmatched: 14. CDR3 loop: CATSDRLAGGPGIRETQYF. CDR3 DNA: TGTGCCACCAGTGATCGGCTAGCGGGAGGGCCTGGCATACGAGAGACCCAGTACTTC.

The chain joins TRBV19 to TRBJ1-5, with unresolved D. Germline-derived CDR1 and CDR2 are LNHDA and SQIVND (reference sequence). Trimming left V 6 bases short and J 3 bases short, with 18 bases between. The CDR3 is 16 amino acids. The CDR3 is CASRTFGSGINQPQHF. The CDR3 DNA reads TGTGCCAGTAGGACTTTCGGCTCGGGAATCAATCAGCCCCAGCATTTT.

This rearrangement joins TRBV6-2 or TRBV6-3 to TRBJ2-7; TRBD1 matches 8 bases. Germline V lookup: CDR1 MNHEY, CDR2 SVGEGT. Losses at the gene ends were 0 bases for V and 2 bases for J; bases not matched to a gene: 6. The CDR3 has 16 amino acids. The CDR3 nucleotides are TGTGCCAGCAGTTACTCTCGGACAGGGTGGACCTACGAGCAGTACTTC. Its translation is CASSYSRTGWTYEQYF.

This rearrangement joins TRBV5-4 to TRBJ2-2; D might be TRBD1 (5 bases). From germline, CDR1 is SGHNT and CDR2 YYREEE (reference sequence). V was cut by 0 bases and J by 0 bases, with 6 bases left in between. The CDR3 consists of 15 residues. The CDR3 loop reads CASSLVQANTGELFF. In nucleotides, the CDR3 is TGTGCCAGCAGCTTGGTACAGGCGAACACCGGGGAGCTGTTTTTT.

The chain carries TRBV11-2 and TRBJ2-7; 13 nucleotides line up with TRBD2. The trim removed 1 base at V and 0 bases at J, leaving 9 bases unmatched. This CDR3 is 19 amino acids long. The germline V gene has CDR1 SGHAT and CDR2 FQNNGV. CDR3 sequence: CASSLVGTSGVTFSYEQYF. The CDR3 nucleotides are TGTGCCAGCAGCTTAGTAGGGACTAGCGGGGTTACTTTCTCCTACGAGCAGTACTTC.

The CDR3 DNA follows: TGTGCCAGCAGTTTTGTGGGGGGGGCTTCCGAAAAACTGTTTTTT. It specifies CASSFVGGASEKLFF. The V gene is TRBV27, the J gene TRBJ1-4; tentatively, D is TRBD1 (6 bases). The CDR3 extends over 15 amino acids. CDR1 is MNHEY, CDR2 SMNVEV, per germline (reference sequence). Deletions cut 3 bases from V and 8 bases from J, with 16 bases between.

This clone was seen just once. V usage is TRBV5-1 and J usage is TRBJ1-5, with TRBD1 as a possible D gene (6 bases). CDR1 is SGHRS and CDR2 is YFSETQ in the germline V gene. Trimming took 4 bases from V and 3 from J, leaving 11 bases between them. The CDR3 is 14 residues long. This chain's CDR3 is CASSPGDNNQPQHF. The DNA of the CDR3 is TGCGCCAGCAGCCCTGGGGACAACAATCAGCCCCAGCATTTT.

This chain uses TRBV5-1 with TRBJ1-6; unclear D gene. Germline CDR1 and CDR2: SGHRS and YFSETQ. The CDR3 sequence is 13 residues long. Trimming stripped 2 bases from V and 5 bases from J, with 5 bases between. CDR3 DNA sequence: TGCGCCAGCAGCTTAACAGATAATTCACCCCTCCACTTT. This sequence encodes CASSLTDNSPLHF.

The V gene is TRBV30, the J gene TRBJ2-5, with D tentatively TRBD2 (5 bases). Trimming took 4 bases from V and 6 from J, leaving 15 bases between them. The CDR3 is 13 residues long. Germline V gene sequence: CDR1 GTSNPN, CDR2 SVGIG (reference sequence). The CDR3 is CAWTRRGGQTQYF. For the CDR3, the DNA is TGTGCCTGGACCCGACGGGGTGGACAGACCCAGTACTTC.

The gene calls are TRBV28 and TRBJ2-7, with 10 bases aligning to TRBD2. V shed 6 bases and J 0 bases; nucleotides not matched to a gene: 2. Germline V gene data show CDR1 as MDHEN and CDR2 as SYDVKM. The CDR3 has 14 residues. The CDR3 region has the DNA TGTGCCAGCAGAGTAGCGGGAGGCTCCTACGAGCAGTACTTC. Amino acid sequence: CASRVAGGSYEQYF.

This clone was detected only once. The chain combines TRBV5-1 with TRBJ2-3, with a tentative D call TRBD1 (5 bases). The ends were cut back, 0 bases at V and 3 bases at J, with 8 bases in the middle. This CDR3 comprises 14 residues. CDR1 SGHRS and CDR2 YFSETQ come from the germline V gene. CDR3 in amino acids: CASSLGQPTDTQYF. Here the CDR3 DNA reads TGCGCCAGCAGCTTGGGACAGCCGACAGATACGCAGTATTTT.

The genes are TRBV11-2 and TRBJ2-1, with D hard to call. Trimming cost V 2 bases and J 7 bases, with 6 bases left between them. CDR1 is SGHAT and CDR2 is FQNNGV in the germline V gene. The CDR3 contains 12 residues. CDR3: CASSLSQNEQFF. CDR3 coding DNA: TGTGCCAGCAGCTTATCCCAGAATGAGCAGTTCTTC. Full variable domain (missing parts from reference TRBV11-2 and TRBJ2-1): EAGVAQSPRYKIIEKRQSVAFWCNPISGHATLYWYQQILGQGPKLLIQFQNNGVVDDSQLPKDRFSAERLKGVDSTLKIQPAKLEDSAVYLCASSLSQNEQFFGPGTRLTVL.

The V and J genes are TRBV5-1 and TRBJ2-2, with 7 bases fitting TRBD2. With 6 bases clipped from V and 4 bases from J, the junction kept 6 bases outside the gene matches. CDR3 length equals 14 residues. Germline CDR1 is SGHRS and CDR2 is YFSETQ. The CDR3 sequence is CASKGGSGTGELFF. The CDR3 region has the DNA TGCGCCAGCAAGGGCGGGAGTGGCACCGGGGAGCTGTTTTTT.

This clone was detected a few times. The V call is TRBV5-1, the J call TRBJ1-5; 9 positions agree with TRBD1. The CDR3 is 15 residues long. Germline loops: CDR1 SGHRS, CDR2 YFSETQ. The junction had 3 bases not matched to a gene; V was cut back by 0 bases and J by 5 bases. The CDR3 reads CASSLGDRGDQPQHF. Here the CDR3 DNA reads TGCGCCAGCAGCTTGGGAGACAGGGGGGATCAGCCCCAGCATTTT.